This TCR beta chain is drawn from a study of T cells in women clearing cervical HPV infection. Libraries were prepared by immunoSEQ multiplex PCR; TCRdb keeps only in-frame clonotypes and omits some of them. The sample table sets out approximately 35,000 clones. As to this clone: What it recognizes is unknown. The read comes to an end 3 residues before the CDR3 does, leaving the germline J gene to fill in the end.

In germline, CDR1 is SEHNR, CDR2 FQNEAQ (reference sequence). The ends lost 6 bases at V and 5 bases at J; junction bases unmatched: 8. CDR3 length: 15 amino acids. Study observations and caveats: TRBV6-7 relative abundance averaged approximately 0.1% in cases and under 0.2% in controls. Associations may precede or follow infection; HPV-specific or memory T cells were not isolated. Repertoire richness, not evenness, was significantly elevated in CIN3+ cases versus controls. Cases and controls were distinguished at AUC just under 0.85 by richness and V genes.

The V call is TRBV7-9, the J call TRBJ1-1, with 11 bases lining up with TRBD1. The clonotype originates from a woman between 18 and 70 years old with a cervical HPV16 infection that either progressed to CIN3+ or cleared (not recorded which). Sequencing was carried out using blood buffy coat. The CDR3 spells CASSYGQGARTEAFF. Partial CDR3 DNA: TGTGCCAGCAGTTATGGACAGGGGGCGAGGACTGAA.